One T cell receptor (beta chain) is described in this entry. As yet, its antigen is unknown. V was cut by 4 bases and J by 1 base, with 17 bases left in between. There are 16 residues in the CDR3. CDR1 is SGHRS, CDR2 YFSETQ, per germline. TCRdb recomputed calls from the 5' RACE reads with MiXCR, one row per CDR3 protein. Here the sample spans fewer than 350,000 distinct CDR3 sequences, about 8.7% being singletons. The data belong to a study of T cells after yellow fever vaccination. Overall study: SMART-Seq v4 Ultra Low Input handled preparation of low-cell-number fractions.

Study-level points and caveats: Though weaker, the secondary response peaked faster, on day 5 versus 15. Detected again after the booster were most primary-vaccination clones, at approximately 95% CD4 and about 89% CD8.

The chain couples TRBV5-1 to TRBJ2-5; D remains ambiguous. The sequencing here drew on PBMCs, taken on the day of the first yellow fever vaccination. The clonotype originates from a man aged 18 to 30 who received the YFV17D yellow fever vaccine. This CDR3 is CASSLPTSTGQETQYF. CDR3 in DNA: TGCGCCAGCAGCCTACCGACAAGCACGGGCCAAGAGACCCAGTACTTC.